One TCR beta chain is described in this entry. The sample originates from a study of cytomegalovirus exposure and HLA in healthy donors. Germline V gene sequence: CDR1 MNHEY, CDR2 SVGAGI. The V end lost 5 bases, the J end lost 7 bases, and 14 bases lay between the germline ends. This CDR3 has 13 residues. Amplification used 60 Vbeta primers and 13 Jbeta primers. TCRdb's copy holds only in-frame clones and misses some; the assay was immunoSEQ multiplex PCR. This table holds 100,000 to 150,000 clones, about 79% found once. This TCR was sampled from a man between 50 and 59 years old in good health and CMV-seronegative. The chain has TRBV6-5 and TRBJ1-1; possibly TRBD1 for D (5 bases). The sample consisted of PBMCs. The CDR3 nucleotides are TGTGCCAGCAGTGAAGCGCAAGACAGTGAAGCTTTCTTT. This translates into CASSEAQDSEAFF.